The T cell receptor beta chain described here comes from a study of CD8+CD57+ T cells in acquired aplastic anemia. About the study: CD4+ and CD8+ cells, once sorted, gave DNA averaging approximately 3 ug. Average CD4+ read depth in healthy donors was 9.5 million to 13 million reads.

Study-wide findings and caveats: In CD8+ cells, Simpson's diversity showed no significant difference between patients and controls. Between patients and controls, twenty-nine CD8+ CDR3 sequences were found in common.

Genomic DNA provided the template from which TCR beta VDJ and CDR3 profiles were obtained. TCRdb called the reads again in MiXCR, with one record for every CDR3 protein. The sample shows some 64,000 distinct CDR3 sequences, around 55% of them seen only once. The CDR3 has 15 amino acids. Germline CDR1 is LNHDA and CDR2 is SQIVND (reference sequence). V lost 4 bases to trimming and J lost 4 bases, with 14 bases between them. Of note for this clonotype: Its antigen is undetermined.

The chain joins TRBV19 to TRBJ1-5; D not certain. The TCR originated in a human donor in good health, serving as a control. Material for sequencing was sorted CD4+, CD8+, or CD8+CD57+ T cells (not recorded which) from PBMCs. The CDR3 DNA follows: TGTGCCAGTAGTAGGGCAGACTTGGGTAATCAGCCCCAGCATTTT. Encoded protein: CASSRADLGNQPQHF.